The source of this TCR beta chain is a study of T cell repertoires in cytomegalovirus infection. Looking at the study overall: As its CMV epitopes, the study selected recently identified HLA-C-restricted and well-studied HLA-B-restricted targets. Evidence of both CMV infection and a matching HLA type came from public TCR beta signatures.

One entry per CDR3 protein results from TCRdb running MiXCR on the reads. This table holds roughly 920,000 distinct CDR3 sequences, more than 25% found once. Germline CDR1 and CDR2: SGHVS and FQNEAQ. The CDR3 covers 20 residues. The ends lost 1 base at V and 1 base at J; junction bases unmatched: 12. This clonotype was recorded at least ten times. Antigen unknown. Regarding the study as a whole: Dominant in the ex vivo response were TCR beta clonotypes restricted by HLA-C and specific for CMV.

This material consisted of cultured CD8+ T cells from PBMCs, taken from culture after CMV antigen stimulation. The sequence was collected from a human donor in good health (CMV status not recorded). Some clones in this sample may be carry-over from other donors' samples. This sequence joins TRBV7-8 and TRBJ2-6; TRBD2 matches at 8 bases. The CDR3 region is CASSLGRWAAGGSGANVLTF. The CDR3 nucleotides read TGTGCCAGCAGCTTAGGAAGATGGGCGGCGGGAGGATCTGGGGCCAACGTCCTGACTTTC.